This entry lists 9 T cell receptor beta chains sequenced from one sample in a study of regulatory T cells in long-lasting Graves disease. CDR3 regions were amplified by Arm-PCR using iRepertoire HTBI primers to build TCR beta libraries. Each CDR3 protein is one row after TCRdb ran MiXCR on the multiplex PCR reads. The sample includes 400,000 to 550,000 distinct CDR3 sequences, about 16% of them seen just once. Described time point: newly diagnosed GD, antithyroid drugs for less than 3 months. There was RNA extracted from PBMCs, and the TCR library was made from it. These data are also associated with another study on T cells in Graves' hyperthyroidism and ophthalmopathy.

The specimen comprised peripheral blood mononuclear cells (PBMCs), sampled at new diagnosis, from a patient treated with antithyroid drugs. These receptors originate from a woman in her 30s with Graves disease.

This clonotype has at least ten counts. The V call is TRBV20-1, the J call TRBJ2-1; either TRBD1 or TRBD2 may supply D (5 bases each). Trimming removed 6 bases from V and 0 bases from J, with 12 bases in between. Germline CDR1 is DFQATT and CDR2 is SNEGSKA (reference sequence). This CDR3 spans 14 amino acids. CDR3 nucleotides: TGCAGTGCCATCTCAGGGAGCTCCTACAATGAGCAGTTCTTC. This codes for CSAISGSSYNEQFF.

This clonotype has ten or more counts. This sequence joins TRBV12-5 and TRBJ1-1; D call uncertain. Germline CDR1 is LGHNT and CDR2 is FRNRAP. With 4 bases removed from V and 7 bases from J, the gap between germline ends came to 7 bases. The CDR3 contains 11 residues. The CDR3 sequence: CASGSMGEAFF. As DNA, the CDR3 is TGTGCTAGTGGTTCCATGGGTGAAGCTTTCTTT.

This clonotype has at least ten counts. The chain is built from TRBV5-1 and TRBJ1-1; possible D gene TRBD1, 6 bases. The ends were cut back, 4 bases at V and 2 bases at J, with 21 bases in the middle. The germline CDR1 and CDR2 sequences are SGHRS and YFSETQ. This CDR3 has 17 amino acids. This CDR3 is CASSEGQLSTANTEAFF. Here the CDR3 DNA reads TGCGCCAGCAGCGAGGGACAACTCTCGACAGCTAACACTGAAGCTTTCTTT.

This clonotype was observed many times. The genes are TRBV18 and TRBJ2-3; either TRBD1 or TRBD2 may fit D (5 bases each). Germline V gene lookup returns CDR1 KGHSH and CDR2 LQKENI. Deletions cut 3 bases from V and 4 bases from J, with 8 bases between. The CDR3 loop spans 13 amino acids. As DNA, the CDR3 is TGTGCCAGCTCACCGGGGGTAGCAGATACGCAGTATTTT. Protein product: CASSPGVADTQYF.

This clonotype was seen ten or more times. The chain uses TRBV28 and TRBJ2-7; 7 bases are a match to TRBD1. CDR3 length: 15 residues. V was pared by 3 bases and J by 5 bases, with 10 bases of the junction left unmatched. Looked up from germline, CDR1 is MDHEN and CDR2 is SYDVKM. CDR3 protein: CASSFGGNRGDEQYF. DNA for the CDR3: TGTGCCAGCAGTTTTGGTGGAAACAGGGGAGACGAGCAGTACTTC. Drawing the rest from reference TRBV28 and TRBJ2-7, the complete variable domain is DVKVTQSSRYLVKRTGEKVFLECVQDMDHENMFWYRQDPGLGLRLIYFSYDVKMKEKGDIPEGYSVSREKKERFSLILESASTNQTSMYLCASSFGGNRGDEQYFGPGTRLTVT.

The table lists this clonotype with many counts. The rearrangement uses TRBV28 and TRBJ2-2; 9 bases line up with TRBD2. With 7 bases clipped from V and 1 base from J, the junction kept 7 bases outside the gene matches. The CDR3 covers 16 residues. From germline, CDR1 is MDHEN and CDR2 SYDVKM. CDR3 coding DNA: TGTGCCAGCAAACCTAGACTAGCGGAGAACACCGGGGAGCTGTTTTTT. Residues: CASKPRLAENTGELFF.

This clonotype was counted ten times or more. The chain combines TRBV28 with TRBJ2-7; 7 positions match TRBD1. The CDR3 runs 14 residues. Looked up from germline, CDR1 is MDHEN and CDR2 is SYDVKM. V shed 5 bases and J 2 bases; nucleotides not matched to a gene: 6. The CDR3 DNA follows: TGTGCCAGCAGTAGACAGGGCCCGACCTACGAGCAGTACTTC. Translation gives CASSRQGPTYEQYF.

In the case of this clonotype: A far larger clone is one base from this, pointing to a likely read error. Written as DNA, the CDR3 is TGTGCCAGCAGCCAGAACAGCTACGAGCAGTACTTC. It is translated as CASSQNSYEQYF. The V and J genes are TRBV14 and TRBJ2-7; D not certain. This CDR3 is 12 amino acids long. V shed 3 bases and J shed 3 bases, with 6 bases lying between them. From germline, CDR1 is SGHDN and CDR2 FVKESK.

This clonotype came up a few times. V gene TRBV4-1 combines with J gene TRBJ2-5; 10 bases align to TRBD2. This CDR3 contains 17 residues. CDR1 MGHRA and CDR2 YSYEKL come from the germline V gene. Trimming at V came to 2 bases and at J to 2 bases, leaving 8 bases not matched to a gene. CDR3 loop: CASSQRGVTSGQETQYF. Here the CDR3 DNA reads TGCGCCAGCAGCCAAAGGGGGGTGACTAGCGGGCAAGAGACCCAGTACTTC.